A few counts support the clone carrying this T cell receptor (beta chain). Its matching antigen is unknown. PCR primers comprised 60 Vbeta and 13 Jbeta primers. Clones were read by immunoSEQ multiplex PCR, and TCRdb kept only the in-frame ones, dropping some. The sample carries 55,000 to 80,000 clones, about 70% recorded once. These data belong to a study of cytomegalovirus exposure and HLA in healthy donors. There are 11 residues in the CDR3. Trimming cost V 4 bases and J 5 bases, with 9 bases left between them. CDR1 is SQVTM and CDR2 is ANQGSEA in the germline V gene. The study, taken as a whole, reports: Excluded: some indistinguishable V segments such as TRBV6-2 and TRBV6-3. In an earlier analysis, about 87% or about 30%: the productive usage of most TCR beta V segments. Later work found most CMV-associated TCR beta chains apparently HLA-restricted. Presence/absence analyses rested on an assumption that sequencing depth was roughly uniform across donors.

The chain uses TRBV29-1 and TRBJ2-7; no reliable D call. Sequencing was done on a sample of PBMCs. This TCR came from a woman in her 30s in good health and CMV-seropositive. The CDR3 bases are TGCAGCGTTGGCCAGCGCGACGAGCAGTACTTC. It yields the protein CSVGQRDEQYF.